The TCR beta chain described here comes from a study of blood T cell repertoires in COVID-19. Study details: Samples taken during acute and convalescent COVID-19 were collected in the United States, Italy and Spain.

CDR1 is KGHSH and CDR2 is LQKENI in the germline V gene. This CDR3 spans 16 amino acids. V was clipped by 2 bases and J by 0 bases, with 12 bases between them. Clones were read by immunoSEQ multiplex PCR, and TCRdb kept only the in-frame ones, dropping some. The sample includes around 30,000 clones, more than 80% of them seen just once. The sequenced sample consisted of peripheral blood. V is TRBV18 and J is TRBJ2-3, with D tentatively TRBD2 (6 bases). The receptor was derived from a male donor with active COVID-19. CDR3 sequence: CASSPMGGSSTDTQYF. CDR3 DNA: TGTGCCAGCTCACCAATGGGAGGTTCTAGCACAGATACGCAGTATTTT.